Following are 25 T cell receptor beta chains from one sample sequenced in a study of blood T cell repertoires in COVID-19. Generated by immunoSEQ multiplex PCR, the TCRdb table keeps only in-frame clones and is missing some. The sample includes some 150,000 clones, 89% seen only once; the top ten take about 1.5%. Sequenced material: peripheral blood. The receptors shown here come from a human donor in a cohort sampled during active COVID-19.

J is TRBJ2-7 and V is TRBV29-1; D call uncertain. Between the trimmed V and J ends, which lost 5 bases and 2 bases, there was a span of 13 bases. The CDR3 totals 13 residues. Germline-derived CDR1 and CDR2 are SQVTM and ANQGSEA. The CDR3 sequence is CSVSQAATYEQYF. CDR3 bases: TGCAGCGTTTCCCAGGCAGCAACCTACGAGCAGTACTTC.

The V call is TRBV18, the J call TRBJ1-2; 7 nucleotides agree with TRBD1. Germline V CDR1 and CDR2: KGHSH, LQKENI. V was clipped by 6 bases and J by 4 bases; unmatched bases: 2. The CDR3 runs to 12 residues. CDR3 protein: CASSAGGYGYTF. The CDR3 nucleotides read TGTGCCAGCTCGGCAGGGGGCTATGGCTACACCTTC.

The chain combines TRBV11-2 with TRBJ2-5, with 9 bases aligning to TRBD2. The CDR3 has 16 residues. V gave up 1 base and J gave up 4 bases; unmatched junction bases: 7. Germline-derived CDR1 and CDR2 are SGHAT and FQNNGV. This CDR3 reads CASSLGGGGEVETQYF. As DNA, the CDR3 is TGTGCCAGCAGCTTAGGTGGCGGGGGGGAAGTAGAGACCCAGTACTTC.

This rearrangement joins TRBV7-8 to TRBJ1-1; D uncertain. Trimming cost V 4 bases and J 4 bases, with 16 bases left between them. The germline gives CDR1 SGHVS, CDR2 FQNEAQ. This CDR3 spans 15 amino acids. The CDR3 loop is CASSSPRGYGTEAFF. The CDR3 nucleotides read TGTGCCAGCAGCTCCCCTCGGGGTTACGGCACTGAAGCTTTCTTT. Supplemented by reference TRBV7-8 and TRBJ1-1, the full variable domain reads GAGVSQSPRYKVAKRGQDVALRCDPISGHVSLFWYQQALGQGPEFLTYFQNEAQLDKSGLPSDRFFAERPEGSVSTLKIQRTQQEDSAVYLCASSSPRGYGTEAFFGQGTRLTVV.

The chain links TRBV5-1 to TRBJ2-2; no clear D. The germline gives CDR1 SGHRS, CDR2 YFSETQ. Trimming took off 2 bases at V and 1 base at J, with 6 bases between the two ends. The length of the CDR3 is 14 residues. In nucleotides, the CDR3 is TGCGCCAGCAGCTTTACGGGGAACACCGGGGAGCTGTTTTTT. This translates into CASSFTGNTGELFF.

The rearrangement uses TRBV7-8 and TRBJ1-3; D might be TRBD1 (5 bases). The CDR3 covers 18 residues. Germline values: CDR1 SGHVS, CDR2 FQNEAQ. Trimming shortened V by 2 bases and J by 1 base, and 18 bases separated the two germline ends. The chain's CDR3 is CASSLLFGDSYSGNTIYF. The CDR3 nucleotides are TGTGCCAGCAGCTTACTTTTCGGGGACTCCTATTCTGGAAACACCATATATTTT.

This chain joins TRBV5-6 and TRBJ2-1; D remains ambiguous. Between the trimmed V and J ends, which lost 2 bases and 5 bases, there was a span of 5 bases. This CDR3 region has 12 residues. Per the germline V gene, CDR1 is SGHDT and CDR2 is YYEEEE. The CDR3 bases are TGTGCCAGCAGCTTTGTAAACAATGAGCAGTTCTTC. Translating it yields CASSFVNNEQFF.

J is TRBJ2-1 and V is TRBV10-2; 8 bases fit TRBD2. This CDR3 region has 19 residues. In germline, CDR1 is WSHSY, CDR2 SAAADI. The J segment lost 5 bases and the V segment lost 0 bases, leaving 15 bases of the junction unmatched. The CDR3 region is CASSESGIAGFNPNNEQFF. Here the CDR3 DNA reads TGCGCCAGCAGTGAGTCGGGGATAGCGGGGTTCAACCCTAACAATGAGCAGTTCTTC.

The rearrangement uses TRBV5-6 and TRBJ1-2, with 10 bases that match TRBD1. CDR3 length equals 15 residues. J was trimmed by 4 bases and V by 4 bases; bases with no gene match: 7. Looked up from germline, CDR1 is SGHDT and CDR2 is YYEEEE. CDR3 DNA sequence: TGTGCCAGCAGCGCGGGGACAGGGGCACTCTATGGCTACACCTTC. This gives the protein CASSAGTGALYGYTF.

In its sample, this clone was seen once. The genes are TRBV19 and TRBJ1-2, with 10 bases that match TRBD1. Germline CDR1 and CDR2: LNHDA and SQIVND (reference sequence). This CDR3 has 15 amino acids. The V gene end was trimmed by 4 bases and the J gene end by 2 bases; junction bases not matched to a gene: 4. CDR3 in amino acids: CASSTQTGGNYGYTF. The CDR3, as DNA: TGTGCCAGTAGTACCCAGACAGGGGGCAACTATGGCTACACCTTC.

The rearrangement uses TRBV2 and TRBJ1-2, with no clear D. Germline assignment: CDR1 SNHLY and CDR2 FYNNEI. The CDR3 totals 11 residues. Trimming took 7 bases from V and 8 from J, leaving 11 bases between them. The CDR3 region is CASKSEEGYTF. The CDR3 DNA follows: TGTGCCAGCAAATCCGAGGAGGGCTACACCTTC.

This clone was seen a few times. This chain uses TRBV10-2 with TRBJ1-6, with 10 bases identical to TRBD1. CDR1 and CDR2 (germline): WSHSY, SAAADI. V lost 0 bases to trimming and J lost 7 bases; unmatched junction nucleotides: 3. The CDR3 consists of 16 residues. In DNA form, the CDR3 reads TGCGCCAGCAGTGAGTCCCGGGGACAGGGGAATTCACCCCTCCACTTT. Translating it yields CASSESRGQGNSPLHF.

This clone was counted between two and nine times. The chain joins TRBV5-4 to TRBJ1-6; 9 bases fit TRBD1. The J segment lost 10 bases and the V segment lost 2 bases, leaving 7 bases of the junction unmatched. Germline CDR1 is SGHNT and CDR2 is YYREEE (reference sequence). CDR3 length equals 15 residues. Written as DNA, the CDR3 is TGTGCCAGCAGCTTAATCACAGGGGGCAACTCACCCCTCCACTTT. It encodes CASSLITGGNSPLHF.

DNA of the CDR3: TGCGCCAGCAGCCTCGGGACAGACAAATACAATGAGCAGTTCTTC. Translating it yields CASSLGTDKYNEQFF. The chain combines TRBV5-1 with TRBJ2-1; 7 nucleotides agree with TRBD1. CDR1 is SGHRS, CDR2 YFSETQ, per germline. V lost 4 bases and J lost 4; bases outside the gene matches: 8. The CDR3 runs 15 residues.

The chain joins TRBV4-2 to TRBJ1-1, with unresolved D. This CDR3 is built from 15 residues. V was clipped by 4 bases and J by 1 base, with 13 bases between them. In germline, CDR1 is LGHNA, CDR2 YNFKEQ. The CDR3 sequence is CASSPVEVGNTEAFF. The CDR3 DNA reads as TGTGCCAGCAGCCCCGTGGAGGTCGGGAACACTGAAGCTTTCTTT.

The V and J genes are TRBV10-2 and TRBJ2-7; 12 nucleotides match TRBD1. With V trimmed by 8 bases and J by 2 bases, 4 bases remained unmatched. This CDR3 has 14 residues. The germline gives CDR1 WSHSY, CDR2 SAAADI. The CDR3, as DNA: TGCGCCAGCCGAGGGACAGGGGGCCCCTACGAGCAGTACTTC. It codes for CASRGTGGPYEQYF.

This clone has only one observation. CDR3 sequence: CASSQAGADTQYF. The CDR3 coding sequence is TGTGCCAGCAGCCAAGCAGGGGCAGATACGCAGTATTTT. The rearrangement joins TRBV14 to TRBJ2-3; TRBD1 might be the D (6 bases). CDR1 and CDR2 (germline): SGHDN, FVKESK. This CDR3 is 13 amino acids long. V lost 1 base and J lost 4, with 6 bases in between. The full variable domain, rest sourced from reference TRBV14 and TRBJ2-3, is EAGVTQFPSHSVIEKGQTVTLRCDPISGHDNLYWYRRVMGKEIKFLLHFVKESKQDESGMPNNRFLAERTGGTYSTLKVQPAELEDSGVYFCASSQAGADTQYFGPGTRLTVL.

In the case of this clone: Mismatch with germline at one junction end may stem from a read error. V and J are TRBV30 and TRBJ2-3, with 11 nucleotides matching TRBD2. The CDR3 has 19 amino acids. Per germline, CDR1 GTSNPN and CDR2 SVGIG (reference sequence). The CDR3, as DNA: TGTGCCTGGAGTGGCCTAGCGGGGGGCAGCCTGGCTAGCACAGATACGCGGTATTTT. It encodes CAWSGLAGGSLASTDTRYF.

This clone was recorded once. The rearrangement joins TRBV6-5 to TRBJ2-3; TRBD1 is a possible D gene (5 bases). V lost 6 bases, J lost 5 bases, and 12 bases lay in between. CDR3 length equals 13 residues. Germline V gene lookup returns CDR1 MNHEY and CDR2 SVGAGI. The CDR3 bases are TGTGCCAGCAGCACAGGAAGGGGAGATACGCAGTATTTT. Its protein is CASSTGRGDTQYF.

J is TRBJ2-7 and V is TRBV19; 9 nucleotides line up with TRBD2. Germline V gene sequence: CDR1 LNHDA, CDR2 SQIVND (reference sequence). Trimming took 0 bases from V and 3 from J; bases not matched to a gene: 6. There are 16 residues in the CDR3. CDR3 in amino acids: CASSIEAAGGYYEQYF. In nucleotides, the CDR3 is TGTGCCAGTAGTATAGAAGCAGCGGGGGGATACTACGAGCAGTACTTC.

The chain has TRBV5-1 and TRBJ1-4; 10 bases match TRBD1. J gave up 7 bases and V 1 base, and 7 bases lay outside the gene matches. This CDR3 is 16 amino acids long. From germline, CDR1 is SGHRS and CDR2 YFSETQ. This CDR3 reads CASSLSRTGGSEKLFF. Written as DNA, the CDR3 is TGCGCCAGCAGCTTGTCGCGGACAGGGGGATCTGAAAAACTGTTTTTT.

V and J are TRBV5-6 and TRBJ2-1; TRBD1 aligns across 7 bases. V gave up 3 bases and J gave up 5 bases; unmatched junction bases: 5. The germline V gene encodes CDR1 SGHDT and CDR2 YYEEEE. The CDR3 is 14 residues long. CDR3 in amino acids: CASSSGTVNNEQFF. In DNA, the CDR3 is TGTGCCAGCAGCTCCGGGACAGTAAACAATGAGCAGTTCTTC.

The rearrangement uses TRBV15 and TRBJ2-1; perhaps TRBD2 as D (5 bases). CDR3 length equals 17 residues. Germline CDR1 is LNHNV and CDR2 is YYDKDF (reference sequence). V was trimmed by 0 bases and J by 5 bases, leaving 17 bases between them. CDR3 loop: CATSRDSGGLEDNEQFF. For the CDR3, the DNA is TGTGCCACCAGCAGAGATAGTGGCGGGTTAGAGGACAATGAGCAGTTCTTC.

The V and J genes are TRBV6-1 and TRBJ2-5; TRBD2 matches 9 bases. This CDR3 spans 16 amino acids. Germline CDR1 is MNHNS and CDR2 is SASEGT. After removal of 0 bases from V and 2 bases from J, the junction contained 4 bases not matched to a gene. The chain's CDR3 is CASSEAGRGGQETQYF. CDR3 sequence (DNA): TGTGCCAGCAGTGAAGCCGGGCGGGGGGGACAAGAGACCCAGTACTTC.

This chain joins TRBV18 and TRBJ2-5; D remains unclear. The germline CDR1 and CDR2 sequences are KGHSH and LQKENI. CDR3 length: 13 amino acids. The V and J ends lost 3 bases and 3 bases respectively, with 8 bases between them. CDR3: CASSPGSKETQYF. The CDR3 bases are TGTGCCAGCTCACCGGGCTCGAAAGAGACCCAGTACTTC.